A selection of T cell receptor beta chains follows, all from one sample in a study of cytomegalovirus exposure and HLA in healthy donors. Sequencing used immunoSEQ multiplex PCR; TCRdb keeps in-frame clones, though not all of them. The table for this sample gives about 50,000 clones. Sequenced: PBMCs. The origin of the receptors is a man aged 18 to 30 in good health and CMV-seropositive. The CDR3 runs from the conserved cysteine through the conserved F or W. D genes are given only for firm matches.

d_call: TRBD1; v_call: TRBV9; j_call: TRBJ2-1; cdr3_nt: TGTGCCAGCAGTGACAGGGTTAACAATGAGCAGTTCTTC; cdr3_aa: CASSDRVNNEQFF
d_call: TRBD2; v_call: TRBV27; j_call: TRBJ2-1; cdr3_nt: TGTGCCAGCAGTGCCCCTTTCGGGAGGGCCGTAAATGAGCAGTTCTTC; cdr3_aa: CASSAPFGRAVNEQFF
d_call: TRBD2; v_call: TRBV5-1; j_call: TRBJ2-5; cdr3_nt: TGCGCCAGCAGCTGGGGACTACTGGAGACCCAGTACTTC; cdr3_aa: CASSWGLLETQYF
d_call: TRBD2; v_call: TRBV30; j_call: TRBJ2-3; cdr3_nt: TGTGCCTGGAGCTTTGGGACTAGCGGGAGGAGAGATACGCAGTATTTT; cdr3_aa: CAWSFGTSGRRDTQYF
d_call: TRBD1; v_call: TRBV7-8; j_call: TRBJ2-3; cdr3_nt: TGTGCCAGCAGCTCGACAGGGAAGGGCACAGATACGCAGTATTTT; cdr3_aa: CASSSTGKGTDTQYF
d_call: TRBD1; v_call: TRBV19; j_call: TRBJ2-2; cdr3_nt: TGTGCCAGTATCGGGACAGGGAACACCGGGGAGCTGTTTTTT; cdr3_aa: CASIGTGNTGELFF
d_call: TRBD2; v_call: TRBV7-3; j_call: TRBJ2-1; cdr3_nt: TGTGCCAGCAGCCCAGGACTAGCGGGCCACAATGAGCAGTTCTTC; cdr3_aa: CASSPGLAGHNEQFF
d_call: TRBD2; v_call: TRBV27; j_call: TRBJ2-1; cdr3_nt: TGTGCCAGCAGCAGCTTGGGGGCGGGAGGTCCCTACAATGAGCAGTTCTTC; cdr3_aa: CASSSLGAGGPYNEQFF
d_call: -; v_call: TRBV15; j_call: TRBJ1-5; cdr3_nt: TGTGCCACCAGCAGAGGGGACTTTAGCAATCAGCCCCAGCATTTT; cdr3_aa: CATSRGDFSNQPQHF
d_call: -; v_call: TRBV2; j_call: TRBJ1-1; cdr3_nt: TGTGCCACCCGAGGTGGGTCGGAAGCTTTCTTT; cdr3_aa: CATRGGSEAFF